The 10 T cell receptor beta chains in this list originate from one sample, sequenced in a study of T cells in Graves' hyperthyroidism and ophthalmopathy. The TCR beta CDR3 regions underwent amplification using RNA transcripts as the source. The HTBI primer set served for first-round RT-PCR of the TCR CDR3. TCRdb re-analysed the multiplex PCR reads in MiXCR, keeping a single row per CDR3 protein. The sample carries 650,000 to 700,000 distinct CDR3 sequences, 17% recorded once. Source material: blood. The source of these receptors is a man in his fifties or sixties with Graves' hyperthyroidism.

This clonotype was counted at least ten times. CDR3 nucleotides: TGCAGTGCTAGAGTACGAGGTTGGGACCAGCCCCAGCATTTT. Its protein product is CSARVRGWDQPQHF. The chain combines TRBV20-1 with TRBJ1-5; perhaps TRBD1 as D (5 bases). The CDR3 spans 14 residues. The ends were cut back, 1 base at V and 7 bases at J, with 14 bases in the middle. CDR1 is DFQATT, CDR2 SNEGSKA, per germline (reference sequence).

This clonotype was seen at least ten times. The genes are TRBV4-1 and TRBJ2-3, with D uncertain. There are 16 residues in the CDR3. The V end was cut by 1 base, the J end by 3 bases, with 14 bases between. Germline loops: CDR1 MGHRA, CDR2 YSYEKL. The CDR3, as DNA: TGCGCCAGCAGCCAAGTAGATCTAATTGTAACAGATACGCAGTATTTT. Amino acid sequence: CASSQVDLIVTDTQYF.

This clonotype came up many times. The rearrangement uses TRBV7-2 and TRBJ2-2, with D perhaps matching TRBD1 or TRBD2 (6 bases each). Germline values: CDR1 SGHTA, CDR2 FQGNSA. Trimming shortened V by 4 bases and J by 6 bases, and 15 bases separated the two germline ends. The CDR3 loop spans 15 amino acids. This CDR3 reads CASSSRWGAAGELFF. In DNA, the CDR3 is TGTGCCAGCAGCTCTCGATGGGGGGCGGCCGGGGAGCTGTTTTTT.

There are a few counts of this clonotype. This chain connects TRBV6-1 to TRBJ1-1; D may be TRBD1 (5 bases). CDR3 length equals 9 residues. V gave up 9 bases and J gave up 7 bases, with 6 bases separating them. Germline-derived CDR1 and CDR2 are MNHNS and SASEGT. CDR3 sequence reads: CASDSEAFF. CDR3 DNA: TGTGCCAGTGACAGTGAAGCTTTCTTT.

There are many counts of this clonotype. This chain uses TRBV10-1 with TRBJ1-1, with D maybe TRBD1 (6 bases). Trimming shortened V by 4 bases and J by 3 bases, and 9 bases separated the two germline ends. Germline-derived CDR1 and CDR2 are WNHNN and SYGVQD (reference sequence). The CDR3 totals 13 residues. CDR3 DNA: TGCGCCAGCAGTGCCCGGGGGCACACTGAAGCTTTCTTT. Protein sequence: CASSARGHTEAFF.

This clonotype was counted only a few times. This chain joins TRBV20-1 and TRBJ1-1; 7 bases map to TRBD1. Losses at the gene ends were 0 bases for V and 2 bases for J; bases not matched to a gene: 3. This CDR3 spans 14 amino acids. In germline, CDR1 is DFQATT, CDR2 SNEGSKA (reference sequence). Here the CDR3 DNA reads TGCAGTGCTAGAGATGGACAGGTTAACACTGAAGCTTTCTTT. Its translation is CSARDGQVNTEAFF.

The chain links TRBV6-1 to TRBJ2-3; D is unclear. CDR3 size: 13 residues. Germline V gene lookup returns CDR1 MNHNS and CDR2 SASEGT. CDR3 protein: CASPPPGTDTQYF. Written as DNA, the CDR3 is TGTGCAAGCCCCCCGCCGGGCACAGATACGCAGTATTTT.

Ten or more counts support this clonotype. The rearrangement links TRBV19 to TRBJ1-1; D is perhaps TRBD1 (5 bases). The CDR3 sequence is 16 residues long. Germline V lookup: CDR1 LNHDA, CDR2 SQIVND (reference sequence). V was shortened by 5 bases and J by 1 base, with 17 bases between the two germline ends. The CDR3 nucleotides are TGTGCCAGTAGTTCCCGGACATCGGCTTCGAACACTGAAGCTTTCTTT. The encoded protein is CASSSRTSASNTEAFF.

This clonotype was seen repeatedly, ten times or more. The chain has TRBV7-2 and TRBJ2-3; D might be TRBD2 (5 bases). V dropped 1 base and J dropped 0 bases, with 8 bases sitting between them. Germline-derived CDR1 and CDR2 are SGHTA and FQGNSA. CDR3 length equals 15 residues. The CDR3 region is CASSLVAFSTDTQYF. CDR3 nucleotide sequence: TGTGCCAGCAGCTTAGTAGCGTTTAGCACAGATACGCAGTATTTT.

Comment on this clonotype: Mismatch with germline at one junction end may stem from a read error. This chain links TRBV14 with TRBJ2-1, with TRBD2 identical over 12 bases. CDR1 SGHDN and CDR2 FVKESK come from the germline V gene. This CDR3 contains 15 residues. CDR3 in amino acids: CASRPTSGGNNEKFF. CDR3 nucleotide sequence: TGTGCCAGCAGACCGACTAGCGGGGGAAACAATGAGAAGTTCTTC.